Listed here are 26 T cell receptor beta chains from one sample, sequenced in a study of blood T cell repertoires in COVID-19. The repertoire was sequenced with immunoSEQ multiplex PCR; TCRdb's copy has only in-frame clones and lacks some. The table has about 91,000 clones, 70% to 90% seen once; the top ten hold around 4.5%. What was sequenced was peripheral blood. The receptors come from a man aged 65 to 85 with acute or convalescent COVID-19.

This clone was recorded only once. The chain uses TRBV11-2 and TRBJ2-3; the D gene is possibly TRBD2 (6 bases). This CDR3 has 15 amino acids. V lost 1 base and J 2 bases, leaving 10 bases between the germline ends. In germline, CDR1 is SGHAT, CDR2 FQNNGV. The CDR3 loop reads CASSLGGGNTDTQYF. CDR3 coding DNA: TGTGCCAGCAGCTTAGGAGGCGGGAACACAGATACGCAGTATTTT.

V is TRBV24-1 and J is TRBJ2-1; TRBD2 is a possible D gene (6 bases). The CDR3 is 13 amino acids. Germline V gene data show CDR1 as KGHDR and CDR2 as SFDVKD. V lost 9 bases and J lost 7, with 15 bases in between. The DNA for the CDR3 is TGTGCCACCCTGGGACTCGACGGGAATGAGCAGTTCTTC. This codes for CATLGLDGNEQFF.

The V and J genes are TRBV28 and TRBJ1-1, with D possibly TRBD1 on 6 matching bases. Trimming took off 5 bases at V and 1 base at J, with 14 bases between the two ends. Germline V lookup: CDR1 MDHEN, CDR2 SYDVKM. The CDR3 totals 15 residues. The CDR3 bases are TGTGCCAGCAGTCCCAACAGGGTAGGGAACACTGAAGCTTTCTTT. It translates to CASSPNRVGNTEAFF.

The chain carries TRBV5-1 and TRBJ1-4, with 10 bases fitting TRBD1. V trimming: 4 bases; J trimming: 7 bases; junction bases outside the gene matches: 13. This CDR3 is built from 17 residues. CDR1 and CDR2 from the germline V gene are SGHRS and YFSETQ. This CDR3 is CASSTPRSTGGVEKLFF. The CDR3 region has the DNA TGCGCCAGCAGCACCCCCCGTTCGACAGGGGGCGTTGAAAAACTGTTTTTT.

The V and J genes are TRBV5-1 and TRBJ2-2; 8 bases fit TRBD1. J gave up 0 bases and V 5 bases, and 3 bases lay outside the gene matches. The CDR3 is made up of 15 amino acids. Germline loops: CDR1 SGHRS, CDR2 YFSETQ. Here the CDR3 DNA reads TGCGCCAGCAGACCGACAGGGGCGAACACCGGGGAGCTGTTTTTT. It yields the protein CASRPTGANTGELFF. Full variable domain (rest looked up from reference TRBV5-1 and TRBJ2-2): KAGVTQTPRYLIKTRGQQVTLSCSPISGHRSVSWYQQTPGQGLQFLFEYFSETQRNKGNFPGRFSGRQFSNSRSEMNVSTLELGDSALYLCASRPTGANTGELFFGEGSRLTVL.

V usage is TRBV7-6 and J usage is TRBJ1-1; D not certain. Germline loops: CDR1 SGHVS, CDR2 FNYEAQ. V was trimmed by 5 bases and J by 3 bases, leaving 10 bases between them. CDR3 length equals 13 residues. This CDR3 is CASSPRRDTEAFF. In DNA form, the CDR3 reads TGTGCCAGCAGCCCCCGGCGGGACACTGAAGCTTTCTTT. The variable domain in full, completed from reference TRBV7-6 and TRBJ1-1, reads GAGVSQSPRYKVTKRGQDVALRCDPISGHVSLYWYRQALGQGPEFLTYFNYEAQQDKSGLPNDRFSAERPEGSISTLTIQRTEQRDSAMYRCASSPRRDTEAFFGQGTRLTVV.

The chain combines TRBV5-1 with TRBJ1-2; TRBD1 matches at 7 bases. Trimming cost V 4 bases and J 7 bases; bases outside gene matches: 7. The length of the CDR3 is 13 residues. Germline assignment: CDR1 SGHRS and CDR2 YFSETQ. Written as DNA, the CDR3 is TGCGCCAGCAGCCCAGACAGGGTTGGTGGCTACACCTTC. Protein sequence: CASSPDRVGGYTF.

This rearrangement joins TRBV2 to TRBJ2-5; TRBD2 matches at 9 bases. The CDR3 consists of 15 residues. V shed 2 bases and J 4 bases; nucleotides not matched to a gene: 5. Germline CDR1 is SNHLY and CDR2 is FYNNEI. The CDR3 sequence is CASSERRGGLETQYF. The CDR3 nucleotides are TGTGCCAGCAGTGAACGGCGGGGGGGCCTAGAGACCCAGTACTTC.

The chain couples TRBV6-4 to TRBJ1-3, with D possibly TRBD1 on 5 matching bases. Trimming took 4 bases from V and 0 from J, leaving 19 bases between them. The germline gives CDR1 MRHNA, CDR2 SNTAGT. CDR3 length: 18 residues. Here the CDR3 reads CASSGFFRDCSSGNTIYF. The CDR3 DNA reads TGTGCCAGCAGTGGTTTTTTTCGGGACTGTAGCTCTGGAAACACCATATATTTT.

J is TRBJ2-2 and V is TRBV10-1, with TRBD1 identical over 9 bases. CDR3 length: 15 amino acids. Germline loops: CDR1 WNHNN, CDR2 SYGVQD (reference sequence). Trimming at V came to 3 bases and at J to 4 bases, leaving 3 bases not matched to a gene. The CDR3 DNA reads as TGCGCCAGCAGTGAAGGGACAGGGCGCACCGGGGAGCTGTTTTTT. Protein sequence: CASSEGTGRTGELFF.

The chain couples TRBV7-9 to TRBJ2-5; TRBD1 might be the D (6 bases). Trimming left V 8 bases short and J 0 bases short, with 19 bases between. The CDR3 runs to 16 residues. Germline lookup yields CDR1 SEHNR and CDR2 FQNEAQ (reference sequence). CDR3 in DNA: TGTGCCAGCGGGGATTCCCGCCAGGGGTACCAAGAGACCCAGTACTTC. It codes for CASGDSRQGYQETQYF.

The genes are TRBV10-3 and TRBJ1-5; TRBD1 aligns across 9 bases. Germline CDR1 ENHRY, CDR2 SYGVKD. The CDR3 is 15 residues long. V dropped 5 bases and J dropped 1; count of bases not matched to a gene: 3. The CDR3 DNA reads TGTGCCATCAGTCCCGGGACAGGGAGCAATCAGCCCCAGCATTTT. Translated, it gives CAISPGTGSNQPQHF.

The chain recombines TRBV2 with TRBJ2-7; possibly TRBD2 for D (6 bases). The V gene lost 6 bases and the J gene lost 1 base, with 13 bases spanning the gap. The CDR3 has 14 amino acids. Germline V gives CDR1 SNHLY, CDR2 FYNNEI. The CDR3 here is CASRDPGGSYEQYV. As DNA, the CDR3 is TGTGCCAGCAGAGACCCCGGGGGTTCCTACGAGCAGTACGTC.

The sample holds one count of this clone. The chain couples TRBV9 to TRBJ1-3, with a tentative D call TRBD1 (6 bases). The V and J ends lost 3 bases and 2 bases respectively, with 12 bases between them. The CDR3 is 15 residues long. Germline CDR1 SGDLS, CDR2 YYNGEE. Written as DNA, the CDR3 is TGTGCCAGCAGCGCGGCGGGGGCGCCTGGAAACACCATATATTTT. Translation: CASSAAGAPGNTIYF.

This chain connects TRBV2 to TRBJ2-5; 12 bases are shared with TRBD2. The V gene end was trimmed by 7 bases and the J gene end by 7 bases; junction bases not matched to a gene: 7. The CDR3 length is 14 residues. CDR1 is SNHLY and CDR2 is FYNNEI in the germline V gene. The CDR3 is CASTSTSGGGTQYF. The CDR3 nucleotides read TGTGCCAGCACCTCGACTAGCGGGGGTGGGACCCAGTACTTC.

J is TRBJ2-3 and V is TRBV24-1; D might be TRBD2 (6 bases). With 3 bases removed from V and 2 bases from J, the gap between germline ends came to 14 bases. This CDR3 spans 16 amino acids. The V gene's germline CDR1 is KGHDR and CDR2 SFDVKD. The CDR3 region is CATSDMEGLYTDTQYF. Here the CDR3 DNA reads TGTGCCACCAGTGATATGGAGGGACTGTACACAGATACGCAGTATTTT.

Regarding this clone: At one boundary the junction diverges from the germline segment, which might be a read error. This sequence joins TRBV5-6 and TRBJ2-2; TRBD1 aligns across 10 bases. This CDR3 contains 17 residues. Germline-derived CDR1 and CDR2 are SGHDT and YYEEEE. CDR3: CASSLLGTGAPDRGAVF. The CDR3 region has the DNA TGTGCCAGCAGCTTGTTAGGGACAGGGGCTCCGGACCGGGGAGCTGTTTTT.

This clone was counted once. V and J are TRBV12-3 or TRBV12-4 and TRBJ2-5; TRBD1 is a possible D gene (6 bases). The CDR3 runs to 13 residues. The V gene lost 5 bases and the J gene lost 3 bases, with 10 bases spanning the gap. CDR3 DNA sequence: TGTGCCAGCAGTACAAACAGGGAAGAGACCCAGTACTTC. Amino acid sequence: CASSTNREETQYF.

This chain connects TRBV19 to TRBJ1-2; TRBD1 agrees at 7 bases. Germline lookup yields CDR1 LNHDA and CDR2 SQIVND (reference sequence). The CDR3 runs 18 residues. Trimming removed 2 bases from V and 2 bases from J; junction bases left unmatched: 14. The CDR3 sequence: CASSIPPRQGVRNYGYTF. DNA of the CDR3: TGTGCCAGTAGTATACCGCCCCGACAGGGAGTCCGGAACTATGGCTACACCTTC.

The chain carries TRBV10-2 and TRBJ2-2; maybe TRBD1 (5 bases). Germline V lookup: CDR1 WSHSY, CDR2 SAAADI. With 3 bases removed from V and 5 bases from J, the gap between germline ends came to 19 bases. The CDR3 has 17 amino acids. CDR3 bases: TGCGCCAGCAGTGAACTTTGGATAGGGGCAGGTACCGGGGAGCTGTTTTTT. Translated, it gives CASSELWIGAGTGELFF.

This clone occurred once. This sequence joins TRBV28 and TRBJ2-1; tentative D call: TRBD2 (7 bases). Trimming left V 5 bases short and J 8 bases short, with 16 bases between. There are 14 residues in the CDR3. Germline V gene lookup returns CDR1 MDHEN and CDR2 SYDVKM. CDR3 sequence: CASSRGAGLDEQFF. The CDR3 DNA sequence: TGTGCCAGCAGTCGGGGGGCGGGCTTGGATGAGCAGTTCTTC.

This chain uses TRBV29-1 with TRBJ2-7; the match to TRBD2 covers 8 bases. This CDR3 has 11 residues. The trim removed 6 bases at V and 7 bases at J, leaving 5 bases unmatched. CDR1 is SQVTM and CDR2 is ANQGSEA in the germline V gene. CDR3: CSVEGGGEQYV. The CDR3 nucleotides are TGCAGCGTAGAGGGCGGGGGGGAGCAGTACGTC.

The CDR3 sequence is CATAGARNEQFF. The CDR3 DNA follows: TGTGCCACCGCGGGGGCCCGGAATGAGCAGTTCTTC. This chain uses TRBV6-5 with TRBJ2-1; the D gene is possibly TRBD2 (7 bases). The germline CDR1 and CDR2 sequences are MNHEY and SVGAGI. V was cut by 10 bases and J by 7 bases, with 14 bases left in between. This CDR3 has 12 residues.

The chain employs TRBV19 and TRBJ1-1; TRBD1 matches at 9 bases. Germline values: CDR1 LNHDA, CDR2 SQIVND (reference sequence). The CDR3 has 16 amino acids. V shed 3 bases, J shed 0 bases, and the junction held 5 bases outside the gene matches. This chain's CDR3 is CASSILGTGLNTEAFF. CDR3 coding DNA: TGTGCCAGTAGTATTCTCGGGACAGGGTTGAACACTGAAGCTTTCTTT.

The chain recombines TRBV5-5 with TRBJ1-1, with a tentative D call TRBD1 (6 bases). Germline CDR1 reads SGHKS; CDR2 reads YYEKEE (reference sequence). Trimming shortened V by 4 bases and J by 6 bases, and 19 bases separated the two germline ends. The CDR3 sequence is 15 residues long. CDR3 nucleotides: TGTGCCAGCAGCGAAGGACAGTTTATGGTCGCTGAAGCTTTCTTT. It is translated as CASSEGQFMVAEAFF. Drawing the rest from reference TRBV5-5 and TRBJ1-1, the complete variable domain is DAGVTQSPTHLIKTRGQQVTLRCSPISGHKSVSWYQQVLGQGPQFIFQYYEKEERGRGNFPDRFSARQFPNYSSELNVNALLLGDSALYLCASSEGQFMVAEAFFGQGTRLTVV.

The CDR3 DNA follows: TGCGCCAGCAGCTTGGGACAGGGGGCCGGAGGCTACACCTTC. Protein product: CASSLGQGAGGYTF. The rearrangement links TRBV5-1 to TRBJ1-2; 10 positions agree with TRBD1. Germline V gene sequence: CDR1 SGHRS, CDR2 YFSETQ. V was pared by 0 bases and J by 8 bases, with 4 bases of the junction left unmatched. The CDR3 has 14 amino acids.